The 9 T cell receptor beta chains given below trace back to one sample, sequenced in a study of cytomegalovirus exposure and HLA in healthy donors. The primer mix had 60 Vbeta and 13 Jbeta primers. The protocol was immunoSEQ multiplex PCR, while the TCRdb copy is restricted to in-frame clones and leaves out a portion. The table lists about 200,000 clones, 80% to 90% of them singletons. Material for sequencing was PBMCs. The source is a man aged 25-45 years in good health and CMV-seronegative.

The chain combines TRBV6-1 with TRBJ1-2; D is possibly TRBD1 (5 bases). Germline lookup yields CDR1 MNHNS and CDR2 SASEGT. The CDR3 covers 15 residues. V dropped 3 bases and J dropped 8 bases, with 19 bases sitting between them. CDR3 protein: CASSDPRQGSGGYTF. The CDR3 nucleotides are TGTGCCAGCAGTGATCCTAGGCAGGGTTCTGGGGGCTACACCTTC.

This rearrangement joins TRBV6-1 to TRBJ2-3, with TRBD1 matching 10 bases. The length of the CDR3 is 16 residues. Per germline, CDR1 MNHNS and CDR2 SASEGT. V dropped 4 bases and J dropped 6; count of bases not matched to a gene: 10. The CDR3 DNA follows: TGTGCCAGCAGTGGCCGGGACAGGGGTCTTTTCGATACGCAGTATTTT. It yields the protein CASSGRDRGLFDTQYF.

The chain recombines TRBV18 with TRBJ1-3, with 7 bases fitting TRBD1. V was clipped by 3 bases and J by 0 bases; unmatched bases: 8. Germline-derived CDR1 and CDR2 are KGHSH and LQKENI. This CDR3 has 17 amino acids. The CDR3 DNA is TGTGCCAGCTCACCTCTAAAGGGGGCGACCTCTGGAAACACCATATATTTT. Residues: CASSPLKGATSGNTIYF.

The chain carries TRBV9 and TRBJ1-1; D gene unclear. Germline V lookup: CDR1 SGDLS, CDR2 YYNGEE. The germline V and J ends were trimmed by 2 bases and 1 base, with 6 bases remaining between them. The CDR3 spans 13 residues. In DNA form, the CDR3 reads TGTGCCAGCAGCGTCTCTCGGAACACTGAAGCTTTCTTT. This encodes CASSVSRNTEAFF.

The rearrangement uses TRBV9 and TRBJ2-1; 14 positions agree with TRBD2. CDR1 is SGDLS and CDR2 is YYNGEE in the germline V gene. The junction had 8 bases not matched to a gene; V was cut back by 0 bases and J by 9 bases. The length of the CDR3 is 17 residues. CDR3 amino acids: CASSVGGLAGGRGEQFF. The CDR3 DNA reads as TGTGCCAGCAGCGTAGGAGGACTAGCGGGGGGCCGTGGTGAGCAGTTCTTC.

The V and J genes are TRBV5-1 and TRBJ1-1; 12 nucleotides line up with TRBD1. The CDR3 is made up of 17 amino acids. Losses at the gene ends were 4 bases for V and 6 bases for J; bases not matched to a gene: 13. Germline V gene data show CDR1 as SGHRS and CDR2 as YFSETQ. CDR3 residues: CASSTLAGTGGFAEAFF. The DNA for the CDR3 is TGCGCCAGCAGCACCCTGGCAGGGACAGGGGGCTTTGCTGAAGCTTTCTTT. Based on the CDR3 plus reference TRBV5-1 and TRBJ1-1, the full variable domain is KAGVTQTPRYLIKTRGQQVTLSCSPISGHRSVSWYQQTPGQGLQFLFEYFSETQRNKGNFPGRFSGRQFSNSRSEMNVSTLELGDSALYLCASSTLAGTGGFAEAFFGQGTRLTVV.

This clone was detected a few times. V usage is TRBV18 and J usage is TRBJ2-7, with a possible D match to TRBD1 (5 bases). Trimming removed 2 bases at V and 3 bases at J, with 17 bases between. The CDR3 totals 16 residues. CDR1 is KGHSH, CDR2 LQKENI, per germline. The CDR3 reads CASSPIQGGLGYEQYF. The CDR3, as DNA: TGTGCCAGCTCACCAATTCAGGGTGGTTTAGGCTACGAGCAGTACTTC.

The V call is TRBV21-1, the J call TRBJ2-5; no check of the table's D call, TRBD2, against the DNA was made. TRBV21-1 is a known pseudogene. The CDR3 runs to 14 residues. The CDR3 protein is CATRALAGEETQYF. CDR3 in DNA: TGTGCCACAAGGGCACTAGCGGGGGAAGAGACCCAGTACTTC.

J is TRBJ1-4 and V is TRBV6-5; weak D call: TRBD1 (5 bases). V was shortened by 11 bases and J by 7 bases, with 17 bases between the two germline ends. Germline values: CDR1 MNHEY, CDR2 SVGAGI. The CDR3 spans 13 residues. CDR3: CAGRRQGGEKLFF. CDR3 coding DNA: TGTGCCGGGCGTAGGCAGGGCGGTGAAAAACTGTTTTTT.